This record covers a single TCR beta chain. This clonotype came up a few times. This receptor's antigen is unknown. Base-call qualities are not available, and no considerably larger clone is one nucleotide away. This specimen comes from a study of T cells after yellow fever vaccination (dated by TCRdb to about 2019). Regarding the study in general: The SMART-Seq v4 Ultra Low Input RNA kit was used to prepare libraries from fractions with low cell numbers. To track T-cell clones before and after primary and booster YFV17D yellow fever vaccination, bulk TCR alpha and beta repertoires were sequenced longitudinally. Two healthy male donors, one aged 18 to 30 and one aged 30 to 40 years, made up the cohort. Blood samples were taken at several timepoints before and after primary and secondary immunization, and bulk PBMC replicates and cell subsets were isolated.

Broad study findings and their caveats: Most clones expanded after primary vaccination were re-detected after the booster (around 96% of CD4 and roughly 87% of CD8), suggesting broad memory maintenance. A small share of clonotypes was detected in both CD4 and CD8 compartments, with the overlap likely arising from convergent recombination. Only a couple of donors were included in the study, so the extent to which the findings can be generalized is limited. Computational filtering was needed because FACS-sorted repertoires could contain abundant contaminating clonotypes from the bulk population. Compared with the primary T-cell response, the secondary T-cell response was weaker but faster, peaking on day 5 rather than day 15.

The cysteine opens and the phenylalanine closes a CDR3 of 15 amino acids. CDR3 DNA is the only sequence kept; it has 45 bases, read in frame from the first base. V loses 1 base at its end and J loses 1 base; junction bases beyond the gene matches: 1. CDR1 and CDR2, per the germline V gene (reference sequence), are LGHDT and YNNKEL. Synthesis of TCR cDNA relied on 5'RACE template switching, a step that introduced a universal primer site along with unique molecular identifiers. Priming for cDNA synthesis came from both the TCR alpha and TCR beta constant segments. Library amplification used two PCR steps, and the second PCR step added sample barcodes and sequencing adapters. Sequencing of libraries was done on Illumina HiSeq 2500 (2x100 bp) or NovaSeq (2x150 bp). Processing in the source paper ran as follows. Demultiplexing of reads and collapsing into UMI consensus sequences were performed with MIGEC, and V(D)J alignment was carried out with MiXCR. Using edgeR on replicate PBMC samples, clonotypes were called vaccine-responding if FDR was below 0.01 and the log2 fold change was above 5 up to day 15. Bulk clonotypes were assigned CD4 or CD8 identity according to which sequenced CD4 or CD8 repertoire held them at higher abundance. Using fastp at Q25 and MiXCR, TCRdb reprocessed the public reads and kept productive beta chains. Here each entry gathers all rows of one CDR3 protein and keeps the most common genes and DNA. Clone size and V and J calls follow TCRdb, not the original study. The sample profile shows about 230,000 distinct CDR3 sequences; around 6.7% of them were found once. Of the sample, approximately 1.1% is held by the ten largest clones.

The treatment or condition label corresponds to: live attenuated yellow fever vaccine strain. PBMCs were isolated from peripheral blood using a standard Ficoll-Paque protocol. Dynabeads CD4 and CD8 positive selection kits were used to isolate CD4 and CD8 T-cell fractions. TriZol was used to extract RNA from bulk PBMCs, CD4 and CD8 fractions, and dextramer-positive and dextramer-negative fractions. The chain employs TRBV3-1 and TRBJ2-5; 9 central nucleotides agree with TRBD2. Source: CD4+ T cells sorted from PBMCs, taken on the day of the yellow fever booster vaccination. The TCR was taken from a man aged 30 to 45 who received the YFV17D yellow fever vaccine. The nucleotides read TGTGCCAGCAGCCAAGCAGCGGGAGGCCAAGAGACCCAGTACTTC. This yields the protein CASSQAAGGQETQYF.